A selection of T cell receptor beta chains follows, all from one sample in a study of early T cells in non-severe SARS-CoV-2 infection. In TCRdb, the 5' RACE reads were re-called with MiXCR into one record per CDR3 protein. There are some 30,000 distinct CDR3 sequences in the sample; 4.5% occur only once, and around 6% lies in the top ten. The sample was whole blood. These receptors were collected from an adult who was a healthcare worker with PCR-confirmed SARS-CoV-2 infection or an uninfected control (not recorded which). CDR3s include the opening cysteine and the closing phenylalanine or tryptophan. Each record gives: D gene, clone size, J gene, V gene, CDR3 DNA, CDR3 protein. The D gene is left open where the match is weak. The listing skips clone size in some rows; elsewhere it reads once, few, many or a size class.

>TRBD2|many|TRBJ2-1|TRBV15
TGTGCCACCAGCAGCCCGCCGGGACTAGCGGTGTACAATGAGCAGTTCTTC
CATSSPPGLAVYNEQFF
>TRBD2|.|TRBJ2-3|TRBV6-6
TGTGCCAGCCTAGCGGGTGGGACAGATACGCAGTATTTT
CASLAGGTDTQYF
>.|many|TRBJ2-7|TRBV20-1
TGCAGTGCTAGGGGGGTTGGAGCGTCCTACGAGCAGTACTTC
CSARGVGASYEQYF
>TRBD1|.|TRBJ1-5|TRBV7-9
TGTGCCAGCAGCACGGACAGGGGCAATCAGCCCCAGCATTTT
CASSTDRGNQPQHF
>.|many|TRBJ2-3|TRBV28
TGTGCCAGCACCGACTCCAGCACAGATACGCAGTATTTT
CASTDSSTDTQYF
>TRBD1|few|TRBJ2-7|TRBV29-1
TGCAGCGCTAGGACAGGGAGCCACGAGCAGTACTTC
CSARTGSHEQYF
>.|many|TRBJ2-7|TRBV5-8
TGTGCCAGCAGCTTGGCGGTTCGGGGCGAGCAGTACTTC
CASSLAVRGEQYF
>TRBD1|many|TRBJ2-5|TRBV5-1
TGCGCCAGCAGAGGGACAGGGCAAGAGACCCAGTACTTC
CASRGTGQETQYF
>.|many|TRBJ2-6|TRBV14
TGTGCCAGCAGCCCAAGGGCCAACGTCCTGACTTTC
CASSPRANVLTF
>TRBD1|many|TRBJ2-5|TRBV9
TGTGCCAGCAGCGCAACCGGGACAGGGTTCGAGACCCAGTACTTC
CASSATGTGFETQYF
>TRBD1|many|TRBJ2-1|TRBV7-6
TGTGCCAGCAGCCCTCCGTCCGGGACAGGGGAGATCTACAATGAGCAGTTCTTC
CASSPPSGTGEIYNEQFF
>.|few|TRBJ2-5|TRBV7-3
TGTGCCAGCAGCTTAAACGGGAAAGAGACCCAGTACTTC
CASSLNGKETQYF
>.|many|TRBJ1-5|TRBV5-5
TGTGCCAGCAGCGTTGGGTACAGCAATCAGCCCCAGCATTTT
CASSVGYSNQPQHF
>.|few|TRBJ2-5|TRBV28
TGTGCCTCTAGGGGGAGTAGGATAGAGACCCAGTACTTC
CASRGSRIETQYF
>TRBD1|many|TRBJ1-1|TRBV6-6
TGTGCCAGCAGATCCGGGACAGGGGTAACTGAAGCTTTCTTT
CASRSGTGVTEAFF
>.|.|TRBJ2-2|TRBV12-3/TRBV12-4
TGTGCCAGCAGTTTAGGGGGAACCGGGGAGCTGTTTTTT
CASSLGGTGELFF
>.|.|TRBJ1-5|TRBV5-1
TGCGCCAGCAGAAGGAGTCTGGAAAGCAATCAGCCCCAGCATTTT
CASRRSLESNQPQHF